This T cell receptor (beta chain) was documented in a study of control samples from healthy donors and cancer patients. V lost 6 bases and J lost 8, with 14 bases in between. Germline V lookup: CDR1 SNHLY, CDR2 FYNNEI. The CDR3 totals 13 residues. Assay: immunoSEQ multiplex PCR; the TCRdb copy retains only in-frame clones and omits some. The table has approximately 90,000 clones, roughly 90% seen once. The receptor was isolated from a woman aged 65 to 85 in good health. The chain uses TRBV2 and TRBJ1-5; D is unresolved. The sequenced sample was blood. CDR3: CASSGQKGEPQHF. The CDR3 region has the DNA TGTGCCAGCAGCGGCCAGAAAGGTGAGCCCCAGCATTTT.